Shown below are 2 T cell receptor beta chains from a single sample sequenced in a study of T cell repertoires in cytomegalovirus infection. MiXCR was run by TCRdb on the reads, yielding one entry per CDR3 protein. The sample has approximately 990,000 distinct CDR3 sequences, less than 40% seen once. What these receptors recognize is not known. The sequenced sample was cultured CD8+ T cells from PBMCs, obtained from culture after CMV antigen stimulation. The receptors shown here come from a human donor in good health (CMV status not recorded). Some clones in this sample may be carry-over from other donors' samples.

This clonotype was counted only a few times. V gene TRBV27 combines with J gene TRBJ2-7, with D possibly matching TRBD2 (5 bases). V was cut by 6 bases and J by 3 bases, with 12 bases left in between. This CDR3 contains 13 residues. Germline values: CDR1 MNHEY, CDR2 SMNVEV (reference sequence). CDR3 amino acids: CASSGDGGYEQYF. Here the CDR3 DNA reads TGTGCCAGCAGCGGCGACGGAGGCTACGAGCAGTACTTC.

This clonotype was detected ten times or more. The chain employs TRBV7-2 and TRBJ2-7, with D perhaps matching TRBD2 (5 bases). Trimming left V 5 bases short and J 4 bases short, with 12 bases between. Germline V gene data show CDR1 as SGHTA and CDR2 as FQGNSA. The CDR3 extends over 13 amino acids. The CDR3 bases are TGTGCCAGCAGCCTCGGAGGCTTATACGAGCAGTACGTC. As protein: CASSLGGLYEQYV.